This TCR beta chain came from a study of blood T cell repertoires in COVID-19. Study at large: The study drew acute and convalescent COVID-19 samples from the United States, Italy and Spain.

Clones were sequenced by immunoSEQ multiplex PCR, and TCRdb holds only the in-frame ones, with some missing. The sample carries under 200,000 clones, 70% to 90% recorded once. With 5 bases removed from V and 0 bases from J, the gap between germline ends came to 7 bases. Germline V gene lookup returns CDR1 SEHNR and CDR2 FQNEAQ (reference sequence). The CDR3 has 13 amino acids. The chain combines TRBV7-9 with TRBJ2-5; D remains unclear. The clonotype was recovered from a woman aged 50 to 60 with COVID-19, enrolled during active disease. Sequencing used peripheral blood. DNA of the CDR3: TGTGCCAGCAGCCAGATGGACCAAGAGACCCAGTACTTC. Translation: CASSQMDQETQYF.